This entry describes one T cell receptor (beta chain). The sample is drawn from a study of blood T cell repertoires in COVID-19. As for the study in general: Samples representing acute and convalescent COVID-19 were sourced from the United States, Italy and Spain. T cells, B-cell-depleted T cells, or PBMCs provided the cDNA or gDNA that served as material.

As handled by the study authors: Estimated nucleated cell counts came from reference gene primer amplification. Assay used: immunoSEQ multiplex PCR; TCRdb lists only in-frame clones, some missing. That table supplies the V and J calls and clone size; D and trimming were determined from the DNA. This table holds a few hundred thousand clones, more than 65% found once. The V segment lost 5 bases and the J segment 7 bases; nucleotides outside the gene matches: 3. The CDR3 consists of 14 residues. The V gene's germline CDR1 is ENHRY and CDR2 SYGVKD. This sequence originates from a woman in her sixties or seventies with acute or convalescent COVID-19. The V call is TRBV10-3, the J call TRBJ1-6; 9 bases are shared with TRBD1. Specimen: peripheral blood. Here the CDR3 reads CAISRDRANSPLHF. The CDR3 DNA sequence: TGTGCCATCAGTCGGGACAGGGCGAATTCACCCCTCCACTTT.